These 15 T cell receptor beta chains were all obtained from the same sample, sequenced in a study of shared clonotypes between healthy human individuals. The data were produced by immunoSEQ multiplex PCR, yet TCRdb's version contains in-frame clones alone and is incomplete. The data contain about 79,000 clones, 62% of them seen just once; the ten biggest clones take up just over 50%. The sample consisted of memory CD8+ T cells sorted from blood. Described subset: CD45RO+ cells pooled with CCR7-negative TemRA cells. These TCRs come from a young man in good health.

The chain is built from TRBV27 and TRBJ1-5, with D tentatively TRBD1 (5 bases). Germline V gene sequence: CDR1 MNHEY, CDR2 SMNVEV (reference sequence). Trimming took off 4 bases at V and 0 bases at J, with 7 bases between the two ends. The CDR3 is 14 amino acids. The CDR3 region has the DNA TGTGCCAGCAGTTCGGGGGATAGCAATCAGCCCCAGCATTTT. Translating gives CASSSGDSNQPQHF.

The chain carries TRBV7-2 and TRBJ2-1; 11 nucleotides line up with TRBD2. After removal of 1 base from V and 3 bases from J, the junction contained 5 bases not matched to a gene. The CDR3 runs to 17 residues. Germline assignment: CDR1 SGHTA and CDR2 FQGNSA. The CDR3 loop is CASSLGPTSGSYNEQFF. As DNA, the CDR3 is TGTGCCAGCAGCTTAGGCCCTACTAGCGGGAGCTACAATGAGCAGTTCTTC. Looking up the rest from reference TRBV7-2 and TRBJ2-1 gives the full variable domain: GAGVSQSPSNKVTEKGKDVELRCDPISGHTALYWYRQSLGQGLEFLIYFQGNSAPDKSGLPSDRFSAERTGGSVSTLTIQRTQQEDSAVYLCASSLGPTSGSYNEQFFGPGTRLTVL.

This clone was seen only a few times. The V gene is TRBV4-2, the J gene TRBJ2-1, with D maybe TRBD2 (5 bases). V was cut by 2 bases and J by 4 bases, with 18 bases left in between. The CDR3 extends over 17 amino acids. Per the germline V gene, CDR1 is LGHNA and CDR2 is YNFKEQ. The CDR3 region has the DNA TGTGCCAGCAGCCAACCTTATCCGAGCGGAGTTTACAATGAGCAGTTCTTC. Translated: CASSQPYPSGVYNEQFF.

The chain joins TRBV5-1 to TRBJ2-5, with D tentatively TRBD1 (6 bases). This CDR3 has 15 amino acids. The V end was cut by 4 bases, the J end by 3 bases, with 16 bases between. Germline V gene lookup returns CDR1 SGHRS and CDR2 YFSETQ. The CDR3 region has the DNA TGCGCCAGCAGCCCACAGGGACGGAACAAAGAGACCCAGTACTTC. As protein: CASSPQGRNKETQYF.

The chain has TRBV5-6 and TRBJ2-7; D perhaps matches TRBD2 (6 bases). V was pared by 0 bases and J by 3 bases, with 10 bases between. Germline V gives CDR1 SGHDT, CDR2 YYEEEE. This CDR3 comprises 14 residues. The CDR3 DNA follows: TGTGCCAGCAGCTTGGGGGCGGGGTTCTACGAGCAGTACTTC. This gives the protein CASSLGAGFYEQYF.

The chain uses TRBV29-1 and TRBJ1-4; 9 nucleotides match TRBD1. Unmatched junction bases numbered 11, after V lost 4 bases and J lost 8 bases. The CDR3 sequence is 15 residues long. The germline gives CDR1 SQVTM, CDR2 ANQGSEA. CDR3 coding DNA: TGCAGCGTTGCCCTTTCCGGGACAGGGCGGGAAAAACTGTTTTTT. It codes for CSVALSGTGREKLFF.

V is TRBV7-9 and J is TRBJ1-4, with 7 bases matching TRBD1. The germline gives CDR1 SEHNR, CDR2 FQNEAQ (reference sequence). The CDR3 is made up of 14 amino acids. With V trimmed by 1 base and J by 8 bases, 4 bases remained unmatched. CDR3: CASSLDQGEEKLFF. CDR3 nucleotide sequence: TGTGCCAGCAGCTTAGACCAGGGGGAAGAAAAACTGTTTTTT. Full variable domain (rest looked up from reference TRBV7-9 and TRBJ1-4): DTGVSQNPRHKITKRGQNVTFRCDPISEHNRLYWYRQTLGQGPEFLTYFQNEAQLEKSRLLSDRFSAERPKGSFSTLEIQRTEQGDSAMYLCASSLDQGEEKLFFGSGTQLSVL.

This chain links TRBV10-1 with TRBJ2-5; 12 bases map to TRBD1. Germline trimming cut 4 bases from V and 5 bases from J; bases unmatched to any gene: 5. The germline V gene encodes CDR1 WNHNN and CDR2 SYGVQD (reference sequence). The CDR3 totals 15 residues. In nucleotides, the CDR3 is TGCGCCAGCAGTGGAGGGACAGGGGGCGAGGAGACCCAGTACTTC. Amino acid sequence: CASSGGTGGEETQYF.

The rearrangement uses TRBV30 and TRBJ2-6; no clear D. Germline CDR1 GTSNPN, CDR2 SVGIG (reference sequence). The CDR3 runs 14 residues. V dropped 1 base and J dropped 3 bases, with 7 bases sitting between them. CDR3 nucleotides: TGTGCCTGGAGTGCTTGGGATGGGGCCAACGTCCTGACTTTC. Residues: CAWSAWDGANVLTF.

This chain uses TRBV4-1 with TRBJ1-2, with D hard to call. Germline V CDR1 and CDR2: MGHRA, YSYEKL. The V end lost 0 bases, the J end lost 7 bases, and 3 bases lay between the germline ends. This CDR3 has 11 amino acids. In DNA, the CDR3 is TGCGCCAGCAGCCAAGATACTGGCTACACCTTC. This sequence encodes CASSQDTGYTF.

V is TRBV11-2 and J is TRBJ2-1; 12 bases are shared with TRBD2. Losses at the gene ends were 5 bases for V and 7 bases for J; bases not matched to a gene: 9. This CDR3 comprises 16 residues. Germline values: CDR1 SGHAT, CDR2 FQNNGV. In DNA form, the CDR3 reads TGTGCCAGCAGCCCGACCGGACTAGCGGGATGGAATGAGCAGTTCTTC. It is translated as CASSPTGLAGWNEQFF.

The chain combines TRBV28 with TRBJ2-2; D perhaps matches TRBD1 (5 bases). The CDR3 totals 13 residues. Between the trimmed V and J ends, which lost 10 bases and 1 base, there was a span of 10 bases. Germline values: CDR1 MDHEN, CDR2 SYDVKM. For the CDR3, the DNA is TGTGCCACCAACGACAGGAACACCGGGGAGCTGTTTTTT. This translates into CATNDRNTGELFF.

Here the CDR3 reads CASTSWLSSGNTIYF. CDR3 DNA sequence: TGTGCCAGCACCTCCTGGCTGAGCTCTGGAAACACCATATATTTT. V usage is TRBV7-9 and J usage is TRBJ1-3, with unresolved D. Between the trimmed V and J ends, which lost 7 bases and 0 bases, there was a span of 13 bases. Germline lookup yields CDR1 SEHNR and CDR2 FQNEAQ (reference sequence). This CDR3 is 15 amino acids long.

This rearrangement joins TRBV5-4 to TRBJ2-7, with D maybe TRBD1 (5 bases). The V and J ends lost 1 base and 0 bases respectively, with 11 bases between them. CDR3 length equals 15 residues. Germline lookup yields CDR1 SGHNT and CDR2 YYREEE (reference sequence). The CDR3 sequence: CASSLSGIDSYEQYF. CDR3 in DNA: TGTGCCAGCAGCTTGTCAGGGATAGACTCCTACGAGCAGTACTTC.

This clone was seen more than once but under ten times. The V gene is TRBV13, the J gene TRBJ2-1; 9 bases line up with TRBD2. The CDR3 runs 14 residues. J was trimmed by 7 bases and V by 4 bases; bases with no gene match: 5. Germline V gene sequence: CDR1 PRHDT, CDR2 FYEKMQ (reference sequence). CDR3 nucleotide sequence: TGTGCCAGCAGCTCGGCGGGAGGGGGGAATGAGCAGTTCTTC. Translating it yields CASSSAGGGNEQFF. The full variable domain, its missing parts supplied by reference TRBV13 and TRBJ2-1, is AAGVIQSPRHLIKEKRETATLKCYPIPRHDTVYWYQQGPGQDPQFLISFYEKMQSDKGSIPDRFSAQQFSDYHSELNMSSLELGDSALYFCASSSAGGGNEQFFGPGTRLTVL.